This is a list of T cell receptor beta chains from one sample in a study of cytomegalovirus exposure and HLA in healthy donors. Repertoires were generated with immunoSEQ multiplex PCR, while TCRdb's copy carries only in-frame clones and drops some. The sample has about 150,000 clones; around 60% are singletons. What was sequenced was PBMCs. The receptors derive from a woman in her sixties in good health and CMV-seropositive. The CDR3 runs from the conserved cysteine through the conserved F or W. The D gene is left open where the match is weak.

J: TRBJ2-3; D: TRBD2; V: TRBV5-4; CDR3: CASSLGTSGGVRQYF
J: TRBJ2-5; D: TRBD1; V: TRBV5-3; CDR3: CARSHTGVEVQETQYF
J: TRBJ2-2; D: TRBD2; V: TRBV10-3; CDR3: CAIKEGLAGVNTGELFF
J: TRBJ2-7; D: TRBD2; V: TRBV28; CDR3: CASSQPRPGTSGRPAYEQYF
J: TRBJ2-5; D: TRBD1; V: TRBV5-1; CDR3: CASSLGGAKETQYF
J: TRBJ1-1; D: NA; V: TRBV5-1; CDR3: CASSSQGVDTEAFF
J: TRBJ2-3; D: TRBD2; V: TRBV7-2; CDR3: CASSFLGLADDGTDTQYF
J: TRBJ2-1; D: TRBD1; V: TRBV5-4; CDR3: CASMDRRTYNEQFF
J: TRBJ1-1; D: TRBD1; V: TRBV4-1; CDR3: CASSQGTGYTEAFF
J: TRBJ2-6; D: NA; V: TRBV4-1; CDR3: CASSHLDMGLSGANVLTF
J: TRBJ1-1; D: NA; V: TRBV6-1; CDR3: CASSERGGVGYAFF
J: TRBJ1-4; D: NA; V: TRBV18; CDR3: CASSRDRNEKLFF
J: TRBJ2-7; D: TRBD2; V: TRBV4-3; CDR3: CASSQDSQASGLSYEQYF
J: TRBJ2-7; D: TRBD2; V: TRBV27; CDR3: CASSTRTSGRPYEQYF
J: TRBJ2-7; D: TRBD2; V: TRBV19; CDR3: CASSRPLAGSSYEQYF
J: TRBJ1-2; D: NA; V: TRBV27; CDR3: CASSLVPNRVYGYTF
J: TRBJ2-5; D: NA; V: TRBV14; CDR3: CASSHGGFETQYF
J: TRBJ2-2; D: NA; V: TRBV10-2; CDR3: CASSHMLAKTGELFF
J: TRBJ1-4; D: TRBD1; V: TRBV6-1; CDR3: CASTRSTGGEKLFF
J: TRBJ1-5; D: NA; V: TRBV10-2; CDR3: CASSEATARPGDQPQHF